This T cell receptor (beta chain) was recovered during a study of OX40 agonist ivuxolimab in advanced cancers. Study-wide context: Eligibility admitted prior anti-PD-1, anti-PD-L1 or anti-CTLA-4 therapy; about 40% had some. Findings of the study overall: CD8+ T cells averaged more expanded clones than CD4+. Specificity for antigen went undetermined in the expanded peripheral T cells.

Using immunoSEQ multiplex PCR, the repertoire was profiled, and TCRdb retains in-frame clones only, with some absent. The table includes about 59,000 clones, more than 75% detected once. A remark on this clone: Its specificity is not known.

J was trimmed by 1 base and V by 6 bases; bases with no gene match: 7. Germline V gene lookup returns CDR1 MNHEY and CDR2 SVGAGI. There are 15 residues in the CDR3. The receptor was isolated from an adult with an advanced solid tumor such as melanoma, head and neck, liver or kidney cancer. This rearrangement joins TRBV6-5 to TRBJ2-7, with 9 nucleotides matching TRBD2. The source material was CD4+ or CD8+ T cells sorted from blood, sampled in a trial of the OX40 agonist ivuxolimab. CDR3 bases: TGTGCCAGCAGCCCCCTAGCGGGACCTTCCTACGAGCAGTACTTC. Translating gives CASSPLAGPSYEQYF.